This T cell receptor beta chain was obtained from a study of post-analysis software for immune sequencing data. Across the study: Multiple sclerosis in the patients followed relapsing-remitting, secondary progressive and progressive-relapsing courses. General study points: Relative to controls, patients had about 5 TRBV segments at higher frequency, with TRBV5-6, TRBV5-1 and TRBV20-1 among these. By F measure, samples from a shared preparation batch strongly co-clustered.

cDNA libraries for TCR beta contained unique molecular identifiers. In TCRdb, the PCR reads were re-called with MiXCR into one record per CDR3 protein. The repertoire holds more than 500,000 distinct CDR3 sequences, with approximately 31% as singletons. Worth noting for this clonotype: Its antigen is undetermined.

There are 17 residues in the CDR3. The germline CDR1 and CDR2 sequences are MNHEY and SMNVEV (reference sequence). V lost 7 bases and J 3 bases, leaving 22 bases between the germline ends. The TCR originated in a girl between 2 and 17 years old with multiple sclerosis. The specimen sequenced was blood. The chain employs TRBV27 and TRBJ2-1; D could derive from TRBD1 or TRBD2 (5 bases each). The CDR3 coding sequence is TGTGCCAGCACCCCTCAATCACCCGGGGCTCACTACAATGAGCAGTTCTTC. Translating it yields CASTPQSPGAHYNEQFF.